Listed here are 8 T cell receptor beta chains from one sample, sequenced in a study of shared clonotypes between healthy human individuals. In the naive CD8 group, cells lacked CD45RO and were positively selected for CCR7, so terminally differentiated effector memory CD45RA+ cells were left out. Data came from immunoSEQ multiplex PCR; TCRdb stores just in-frame clones and leaves some out. The data show about 2.2 million clones, around 93% seen once. The sample taken for sequencing was naive CD8+ T cells from PBMCs. These receptors originate from a man younger than 30 in good health. Some clones in this sample may be carry-over from other donors' samples.

This clone was recorded only once. This chain links TRBV7-6 with TRBJ1-1, with a tentative D call TRBD1 (5 bases). V lost 3 bases to trimming and J lost 1 base, with 15 bases between them. The germline V gene has CDR1 SGHVS and CDR2 FNYEAQ. The CDR3 contains 16 residues. The CDR3 bases are TGTGCCAGCAGCTTTGACCCGGGACGGGGGAACACTGAAGCTTTCTTT. This encodes CASSFDPGRGNTEAFF.

About this clone: Other DNA sequences in this sample translate to the same CDR3. The chain combines TRBV6-5 with TRBJ1-5, with D hard to call. V was cut by 0 bases and J by 7 bases, with 7 bases left in between. This CDR3 has 13 amino acids. CDR1 and CDR2 (germline): MNHEY, SVGAGI. CDR3 sequence: CASSYSEGQPQHF. The DNA of the CDR3 is TGTGCCAGCAGTTACTCGGAGGGCCAGCCCCAGCATTTT.

This clone was observed a single time. The V call is TRBV18, the J call TRBJ2-1; no clear D. CDR3 length: 16 amino acids. The germline gives CDR1 KGHSH, CDR2 LQKENI. V lost 2 bases to trimming and J lost 1 base, with 12 bases between them. The CDR3 loop is CASSPRSIGSYNEQFF. The DNA for the CDR3 is TGTGCCAGCTCACCAAGAAGTATTGGGTCCTACAATGAGCAGTTCTTC.

The chain uses TRBV28 and TRBJ1-5, with D possibly TRBD1 on 5 matching bases. The CDR3 is made up of 16 amino acids. Germline CDR1 reads MDHEN; CDR2 reads SYDVKM. The V end was cut by 0 bases, the J end by 2 bases, with 11 bases between. The CDR3 DNA sequence: TGTGCCAGCAGTTTATGGGGGGAGACGGGCAATCAGCCCCAGCATTTT. Protein product: CASSLWGETGNQPQHF.

The rearrangement uses TRBV18 and TRBJ2-7, with D perhaps assigned TRBD1 or TRBD2 (6 bases each). Germline CDR1 KGHSH, CDR2 LQKENI. Trimming pared 4 bases from V and 3 bases from J, leaving 16 bases between. CDR3 length: 15 residues. The CDR3 region is CASSQAPGGNYEQYF. DNA of the CDR3: TGTGCCAGCTCACAGGCCCCCGGGGGCAACTACGAGCAGTACTTC.

CDR3 in amino acids: CASRTMGSHQPQHF. The CDR3 DNA reads as TGTGCCAGCAGGACAATGGGATCTCATCAGCCCCAGCATTTT. This chain links TRBV6-6 with TRBJ1-5; no firm D call. This CDR3 region has 14 residues. CDR1 MNHNY and CDR2 SVGAGI come from the germline V gene (reference sequence). V shed 6 bases and J shed 5 bases, with 14 bases lying between them.

V gene TRBV2 combines with J gene TRBJ2-3; D is possibly TRBD1 (5 bases). V was pared by 5 bases and J by 0 bases, with 9 bases between. Looked up from germline, CDR1 is SNHLY and CDR2 is FYNNEI. The CDR3 is 14 residues long. For the CDR3, the DNA is TGTGCCAGCAGTATCGACAGAAGCACAGATACGCAGTATTTT. Translation gives CASSIDRSTDTQYF.

V usage is TRBV4-2 and J usage is TRBJ2-1; TRBD1 agrees at 8 bases. Losses at the gene ends were 0 bases for V and 7 bases for J; bases not matched to a gene: 5. The CDR3 length is 15 residues. Germline CDR1 is LGHNA and CDR2 is YNFKEQ. The DNA of the CDR3 is TGTGCCAGCAGCCAAGAAGCCAGGGGGCTGAATGAGCAGTTCTTC. It translates to CASSQEARGLNEQFF.